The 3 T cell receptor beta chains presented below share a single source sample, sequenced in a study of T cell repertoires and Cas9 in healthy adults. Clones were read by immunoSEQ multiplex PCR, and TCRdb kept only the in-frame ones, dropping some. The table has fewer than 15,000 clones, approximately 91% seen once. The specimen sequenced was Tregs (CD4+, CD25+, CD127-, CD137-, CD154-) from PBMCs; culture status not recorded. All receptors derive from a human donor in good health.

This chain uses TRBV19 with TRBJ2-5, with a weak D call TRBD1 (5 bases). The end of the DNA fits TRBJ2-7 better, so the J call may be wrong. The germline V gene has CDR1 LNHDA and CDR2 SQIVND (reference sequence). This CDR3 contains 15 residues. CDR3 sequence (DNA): TGTGCCAGTAGTATTGAGACAGTCAGAGCCTACGAGCAGTACTTC. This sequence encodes CASSIETVRAYEQYF.

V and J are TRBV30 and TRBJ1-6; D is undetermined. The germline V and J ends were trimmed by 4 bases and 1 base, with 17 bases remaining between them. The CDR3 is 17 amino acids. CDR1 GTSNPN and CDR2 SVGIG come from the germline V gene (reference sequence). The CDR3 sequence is CAWNRYGVGSYNSPLHF. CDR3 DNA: TGTGCCTGGAACCGTTATGGGGTTGGATCCTATAATTCACCCCTCCACTTT.

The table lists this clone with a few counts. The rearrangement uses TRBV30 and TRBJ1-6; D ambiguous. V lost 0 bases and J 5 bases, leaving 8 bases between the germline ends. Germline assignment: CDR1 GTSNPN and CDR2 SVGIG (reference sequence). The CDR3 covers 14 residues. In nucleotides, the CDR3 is TGTGCCTGGAGTGTAGGGCAGAATAATTCACCCCTCCACTTT. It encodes CAWSVGQNNSPLHF.